This T cell receptor (beta chain) originates from a study of identical twins. Whole-study findings and limits: Beta clonotypes that were abundant in cord blood contained fewer insertions, a pattern absent from memory repertoires.

Unique molecular identifiers were present on cDNA, and template switching added a universal primer site. TCRdb re-called the 5' RACE reads with MiXCR, one entry per CDR3 protein. The data show about 240,000 distinct CDR3 sequences, 6.5% to 9% seen once. Healthy Caucasians alone served as donors. This clonotype showed up many times. Its antigen is unknown. CDR3 length: 18 amino acids. The germline V gene has CDR1 SGHAT and CDR2 FQNNGV. V lost 0 bases to trimming and J lost 4 bases; unmatched junction nucleotides: 6. The sample was also reused in another study, on yellow fever vaccine responses in identical twins. From that study: Vaccine T cell responses of twins reportedly seemed partly convergent and partly personalized.

The V gene is TRBV11-2, the J gene TRBJ2-1; 13 bases agree with TRBD2. Sample: CD8+ T cells sorted from blood. This TCR was sampled from a woman younger than 35 in good health. DNA of the CDR3: TGTGCCAGCAGCTTAGATTCCACTAGCGGGGGGGTATACAATGAGCAGTTCTTC. Its translation is CASSLDSTSGGVYNEQFF.